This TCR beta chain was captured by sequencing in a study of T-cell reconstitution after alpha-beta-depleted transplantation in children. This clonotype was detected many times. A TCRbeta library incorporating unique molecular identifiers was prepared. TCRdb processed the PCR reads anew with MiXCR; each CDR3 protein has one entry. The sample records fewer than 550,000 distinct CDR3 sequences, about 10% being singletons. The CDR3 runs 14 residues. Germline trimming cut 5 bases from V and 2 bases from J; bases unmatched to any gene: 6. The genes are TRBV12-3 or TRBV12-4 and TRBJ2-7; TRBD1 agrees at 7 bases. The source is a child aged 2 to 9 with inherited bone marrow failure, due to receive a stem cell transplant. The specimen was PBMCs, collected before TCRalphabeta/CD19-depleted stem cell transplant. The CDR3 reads CASSDTGETYEQYF. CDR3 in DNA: TGTGCCAGCAGTGATACAGGGGAGACCTACGAGCAGTACTTC.